These T cell receptor beta chains were read from a single sample in a study of T cell changes during pregnancy in multiple sclerosis. The table came from immunoSEQ multiplex PCR; TCRdb's copy has only in-frame clones and leaves some out. The table has just over 90,000 clones, roughly 91% seen once. Sequenced here: peripheral blood, sampled after pregnancy. Receptors were obtained from a female donor in good health, enrolled as a control in a pregnancy study. The CDR3 runs from the conserved cysteine through the conserved F or W. The D gene is left open where the match is weak. Where a row states a size, it is once, few, many or the class of an expanded clone; other rows omit it.

J gene: TRBJ2-1; V gene: TRBV11-2; clone size: NA; D gene: NA; CDR3 DNA: TGTGCCAGCAGCTTAGGCGTGGACGAGGGGCAGTTCTTC; CDR3 protein: CASSLGVDEGQFF
J gene: TRBJ2-3; V gene: TRBV28; clone size: NA; D gene: TRBD2; CDR3 DNA: TGTGCCAGCAGCGGGGGGACAGATACGCAGTATTTT; CDR3 protein: CASSGGTDTQYF
J gene: TRBJ1-2; V gene: TRBV7-2; clone size: NA; D gene: TRBD1; CDR3 DNA: TGTGCCAGCAGCCCGGGGGGGGACAGGGGCACCGGCTACACCTTC; CDR3 protein: CASSPGGDRGTGYTF
J gene: TRBJ1-2; V gene: TRBV19; clone size: NA; D gene: TRBD1; CDR3 DNA: TGTGCCAGTGGTACAGGGGGCGCTATCTATGGCTACACCTTC; CDR3 protein: CASGTGGAIYGYTF
J gene: TRBJ1-2; V gene: TRBV6-5; clone size: NA; D gene: NA; CDR3 DNA: TGTGCCAGCAGTTACCGAGTCGAGGGCTATGGCTACACCTTC; CDR3 protein: CASSYRVEGYGYTF
J gene: TRBJ1-1; V gene: TRBV15; clone size: few; D gene: TRBD1; CDR3 DNA: TGTGCCACCAGCGCACAGGGGGCCACTGAAGCTTTCTTT; CDR3 protein: CATSAQGATEAFF
J gene: TRBJ2-4; V gene: TRBV28; clone size: NA; D gene: TRBD2; CDR3 DNA: TGTGCCAGCAGTTTGACTAGCGGGGGGATAAACATTCAGTACTTC; CDR3 protein: CASSLTSGGINIQYF
J gene: TRBJ1-3; V gene: TRBV7-3; clone size: NA; D gene: NA; CDR3 DNA: TGTGCCAGCAGGTTCCTCTCTGGAAACACCATATATTTT; CDR3 protein: CASRFLSGNTIYF
J gene: TRBJ1-3; V gene: TRBV5-5; clone size: NA; D gene: TRBD1; CDR3 DNA: TGTGCCAGCAGCATACGGACAGGGGGCACTGGAAACACCATATATTTT; CDR3 protein: CASSIRTGGTGNTIYF
J gene: TRBJ2-5; V gene: TRBV4-2; clone size: NA; D gene: NA; CDR3 DNA: TGTGCCAGCAGCCAGGGGACATTGGGCCAAGAGACCCAGTACTTC; CDR3 protein: CASSQGTLGQETQYF
J gene: TRBJ1-4; V gene: TRBV4-1; clone size: NA; D gene: TRBD1; CDR3 DNA: TGCGCCAGCAGCCAAGTAGGACAGGGGGTAGGAAAACTGTTTTTT; CDR3 protein: CASSQVGQGVGKLFF
J gene: TRBJ2-1; V gene: TRBV7-9; clone size: once; D gene: NA; CDR3 DNA: TGTGCCAGCAGCCGCTCAGGCGATGAGCAGTTCTTC; CDR3 protein: CASSRSGDEQFF
J gene: TRBJ2-7; V gene: TRBV4-1; clone size: NA; D gene: TRBD1; CDR3 DNA: TGCGCCAGCGGGGACAGGTACGAGCAGTACTTC; CDR3 protein: CASGDRYEQYF
J gene: TRBJ1-5; V gene: TRBV27; clone size: NA; D gene: NA; CDR3 DNA: TGTGCCAGCAGACTGGAGGGGCCGGGCAATCAGCCCCAGCATTTT; CDR3 protein: CASRLEGPGNQPQHF
J gene: TRBJ2-5; V gene: TRBV28; clone size: NA; D gene: NA; CDR3 DNA: TGTGCCAGCAGGGGGGCACAAGAGACCCAGTACTTC; CDR3 protein: CASRGAQETQYF
J gene: TRBJ2-7; V gene: TRBV7-9; clone size: few; D gene: NA; CDR3 DNA: TGTGCCAGCAGCCCCGGGACTTCCTACGAGCAGTACTTC; CDR3 protein: CASSPGTSYEQYF
J gene: TRBJ1-1; V gene: TRBV5-6; clone size: NA; D gene: NA; CDR3 DNA: TGTGCCAGCAGCTTAGGCGGAATGAACACTGAAGCTTTCTTT; CDR3 protein: CASSLGGMNTEAFF
J gene: TRBJ2-5; V gene: TRBV9; clone size: NA; D gene: TRBD2; CDR3 DNA: TGTGCCAGCAGCTTGGCCCCGAGCGGGGTCCAAGAGACCCAGTACTTC; CDR3 protein: CASSLAPSGVQETQYF
J gene: TRBJ1-2; V gene: TRBV27; clone size: once; D gene: TRBD1; CDR3 DNA: TGTGCCAGCAGTTTATCTTTATCGGACAGGGCGGGCCTCTATGGCTACACCTTC; CDR3 protein: CASSLSLSDRAGLYGYTF
J gene: TRBJ1-4; V gene: TRBV7-9; clone size: NA; D gene: NA; CDR3 DNA: TGTGCCAGCAGCTTAGTTCTAGGGGCTAATGAAAAACTGTTTTTT; CDR3 protein: CASSLVLGANEKLFF
J gene: TRBJ1-4; V gene: TRBV7-2; clone size: NA; D gene: NA; CDR3 DNA: TGTGCCAGCAGCCCGGGACGCGGGGTCACTAATGAAAAACTGTTTTTT; CDR3 protein: CASSPGRGVTNEKLFF
J gene: TRBJ2-1; V gene: TRBV11-2; clone size: NA; D gene: TRBD2; CDR3 DNA: TGTGCCAGCAGCTTAAGGGGCGGGGAGGGGAATGAGCAGTTCTTC; CDR3 protein: CASSLRGGEGNEQFF
J gene: TRBJ2-5; V gene: TRBV7-8; clone size: NA; D gene: TRBD2; CDR3 DNA: TGTGCCAGCGTCTTTGGACTAGCGATGAAAGAGACCCAGTACTTC; CDR3 protein: CASVFGLAMKETQYF
J gene: TRBJ1-4; V gene: TRBV5-4; clone size: NA; D gene: TRBD1; CDR3 DNA: TGTGCCAGCAGCTCCCGGGACAGCAACGAAAAACTGTTTTTT; CDR3 protein: CASSSRDSNEKLFF
J gene: TRBJ2-7; V gene: TRBV27; clone size: NA; D gene: TRBD1; CDR3 DNA: TGTGCCAGCGGGATTCCCGGGACAGGGATGTACGAGCAGTACTTC; CDR3 protein: CASGIPGTGMYEQYF
J gene: TRBJ2-1; V gene: TRBV7-2; clone size: NA; D gene: NA; CDR3 DNA: TGTGCCAGCAGCTCATTGGGGGGCTCCTACAATGAGCAGTTCTTC; CDR3 protein: CASSSLGGSYNEQFF
J gene: TRBJ2-3; V gene: TRBV7-2; clone size: NA; D gene: TRBD2; CDR3 DNA: TGTGCCAGCATCCCCCCGGGGGGGGGCCCAGATACGCAGTATTTT; CDR3 protein: CASIPPGGGPDTQYF
J gene: TRBJ2-1; V gene: TRBV19; clone size: NA; D gene: TRBD1; CDR3 DNA: TGTGCCAGTAGTACCTCCGGGACAGGGGGATACAATGAGCAGTTCTTC; CDR3 protein: CASSTSGTGGYNEQFF
J gene: TRBJ2-1; V gene: TRBV19; clone size: NA; D gene: TRBD1; CDR3 DNA: TGTGCCAGTAGGGGGACAGGGGGGAGTTCCTACAATGAGCAGTTCTTC; CDR3 protein: CASRGTGGSSYNEQFF
J gene: TRBJ2-7; V gene: TRBV10-3; clone size: NA; D gene: TRBD1; CDR3 DNA: TGTGCCATCAGTGAGCCGGGACAGAAGGGTGACGAGCAGTACTTC; CDR3 protein: CAISEPGQKGDEQYF
J gene: TRBJ1-5; V gene: TRBV6-5; clone size: NA; D gene: NA; CDR3 DNA: TGTGCCAGCAGTTGGCGAGGGAATCGACCCCAGCATTTT; CDR3 protein: CASSWRGNRPQHF
J gene: TRBJ1-2; V gene: TRBV7-6; clone size: NA; D gene: NA; CDR3 DNA: TGTGCCAGCAGCTTAGATGGGACATCGGTCGGCTACACCTTC; CDR3 protein: CASSLDGTSVGYTF
J gene: TRBJ2-1; V gene: TRBV7-3; clone size: NA; D gene: NA; CDR3 DNA: TGTGCCAGCAGCTCCCCCCCGGACAATGAGCAGTTCTTC; CDR3 protein: CASSSPPDNEQFF
J gene: TRBJ1-1; V gene: TRBV5-1; clone size: few; D gene: NA; CDR3 DNA: TGCGCCAGCAGCTTGGGAGATGTCACTGAAGCTTTCTTT; CDR3 protein: CASSLGDVTEAFF
J gene: TRBJ2-7; V gene: TRBV18; clone size: NA; D gene: NA; CDR3 DNA: TGTGCCAGCTCGCTAGCTTCCTACGAGCAGTACTTC; CDR3 protein: CASSLASYEQYF
J gene: TRBJ2-1; V gene: TRBV7-3; clone size: NA; D gene: TRBD2; CDR3 DNA: TGTGCCAGCAGCTTAATGTCTAGCGGGGGCCAGCAGTTCTTC; CDR3 protein: CASSLMSSGGQQFF
J gene: TRBJ2-7; V gene: TRBV6-5; clone size: NA; D gene: TRBD2; CDR3 DNA: TGTGCCAGCAGCGCGGGGGGGGCATTTGAGCAGTACTTC; CDR3 protein: CASSAGGAFEQYF
J gene: TRBJ1-4; V gene: TRBV27; clone size: NA; D gene: TRBD1; CDR3 DNA: TGTGCCAGCAGTTTATCGACAGGGGGCATGGTAAAACTGTTTTTT; CDR3 protein: CASSLSTGGMVKLFF
J gene: TRBJ2-7; V gene: TRBV5-5; clone size: NA; D gene: NA; CDR3 DNA: TGTGCCAGCACCCGGATGGGGCAGCCGAGCTACGAGCAGTACTTC; CDR3 protein: CASTRMGQPSYEQYF
J gene: TRBJ1-2; V gene: TRBV6-1; clone size: NA; D gene: TRBD1; CDR3 DNA: TGTGCCAGCAGTCCCCGGACAGGGTACCACTATGGCTACACCTTC; CDR3 protein: CASSPRTGYHYGYTF
J gene: TRBJ1-2; V gene: TRBV10-3; clone size: NA; D gene: TRBD1; CDR3 DNA: TGTGCCATCAACGCCGGGACAGGGGGCTTTGGCTACACCTTC; CDR3 protein: CAINAGTGGFGYTF
J gene: TRBJ1-1; V gene: TRBV7-2; clone size: NA; D gene: NA; CDR3 DNA: TGTGCCAGCAGCTTATCTCTTGGTTCAACCTCCCCCAGGAACACTGAAGCTTTCTTT; CDR3 protein: CASSLSLGSTSPRNTEAFF
J gene: TRBJ2-1; V gene: TRBV7-3; clone size: NA; D gene: TRBD2; CDR3 DNA: TGTGCCAGCAGCCCCCGGGGCGAGCGGGGAGGCAATGAGCAGTTCTTC; CDR3 protein: CASSPRGERGGNEQFF
J gene: TRBJ2-2; V gene: TRBV9; clone size: NA; D gene: TRBD2; CDR3 DNA: TGTGCCAGCAGCCTGTGGACTAGCGGATACGCGAACACCGGGGAGCTGTTTTTT; CDR3 protein: CASSLWTSGYANTGELFF
J gene: TRBJ2-2; V gene: TRBV7-3; clone size: NA; D gene: NA; CDR3 DNA: TGTGCCAGCAGTTTCCTTAGCGACACCGGGGAGCTGTTTTTT; CDR3 protein: CASSFLSDTGELFF
J gene: TRBJ2-5; V gene: TRBV2; clone size: NA; D gene: NA; CDR3 DNA: TGTGCCAGCAGTGAAGCGGAGGCCCCGAAAGAGACCCAGTACTTC; CDR3 protein: CASSEAEAPKETQYF
J gene: TRBJ1-3; V gene: TRBV5-1; clone size: NA; D gene: NA; CDR3 DNA: TGCGCCAGCAAAACTCGGACAAACGGGCACACCATATATTTT; CDR3 protein: CASKTRTNGHTIYF
J gene: TRBJ2-7; V gene: TRBV5-5; clone size: NA; D gene: TRBD1; CDR3 DNA: TGTGCCAGCAGCCCCGACAGGGCCTACGAGCAGTACTTC; CDR3 protein: CASSPDRAYEQYF
J gene: TRBJ2-3; V gene: TRBV7-3; clone size: NA; D gene: NA; CDR3 DNA: TGTGCCAGCAGCCCCAGGGGGGTACCGCAGTATTTT; CDR3 protein: CASSPRGVPQYF
J gene: TRBJ1-5; V gene: TRBV19; clone size: NA; D gene: NA; CDR3 DNA: TGTGCCAGTAGTATAGGCGGAGGAGGGAGCAATCAGCCCCAGCATTTT; CDR3 protein: CASSIGGGGSNQPQHF
J gene: TRBJ1-2; V gene: TRBV27; clone size: NA; D gene: NA; CDR3 DNA: TGTGCCAGCAGTCGAACCCGGGGGGCTGGTGGCTACACCTTC; CDR3 protein: CASSRTRGAGGYTF
J gene: TRBJ2-7; V gene: TRBV7-2; clone size: once; D gene: TRBD2; CDR3 DNA: TGTGCCAGCAGCTTGGCCGGACTAGCGGGGGACTACGAGCAGTACTTC; CDR3 protein: CASSLAGLAGDYEQYF
J gene: TRBJ2-1; V gene: TRBV5-6; clone size: NA; D gene: NA; CDR3 DNA: TGTGCCAGCAGCTTGGGGGGCCCCCGTGAGCAGTTCTTC; CDR3 protein: CASSLGGPREQFF
J gene: TRBJ2-5; V gene: TRBV5-3; clone size: NA; D gene: NA; CDR3 DNA: TGTGCCAGAAGCCGGACAGCCACCACCCCCCAAGAGACCCAGTACTTC; CDR3 protein: CARSRTATTPQETQYF
J gene: TRBJ1-1; V gene: TRBV15; clone size: NA; D gene: TRBD1; CDR3 DNA: TGTGCCACCAGCAGAGGCTGGCAGGGGGGCCGGGATGTTGAAGCTTTCTTT; CDR3 protein: CATSRGWQGGRDVEAFF